The 17 T cell receptor beta chains given below trace back to one sample, sequenced in a study of identical twins. TCRdb ran MiXCR on the 5' RACE reads and lists one entry per CDR3 protein. The sample has about 550,000 distinct CDR3 sequences, approximately 20% seen once. These same data were also listed under a study on yellow fever vaccine responses in identical twins.

Material: CD4+ T cells sorted from blood. These receptors originate from a young woman in good health.

The sample holds a few counts of this clonotype. The chain joins TRBV25-1 to TRBJ2-1, with 11 positions matching TRBD2. This CDR3 comprises 16 residues. Germline lookup yields CDR1 MGHDK and CDR2 SYGVNS. With 4 bases clipped from V and 3 bases from J, the junction kept 5 bases outside the gene matches. CDR3 DNA sequence: TGTGCCAGCAGTGGGGGGACTAGCGGCAGCTACAATGAGCAGTTCTTC. Its translation: CASSGGTSGSYNEQFF. Filled out from reference TRBV25-1 and TRBJ2-1, the complete variable domain reads EADIYQTPRYLVIGTGKKITLECSQTMGHDKMYWYQQDPGMELHLIHYSYGVNSTEKGDLSSESTVSRIRTEHFPLTLESARPSHTSQYLCASSGGTSGSYNEQFFGPGTRLTVL.

This sequence joins TRBV5-1 and TRBJ1-6; perhaps TRBD1 as D (5 bases). In germline, CDR1 is SGHRS, CDR2 YFSETQ. V was shortened by 9 bases and J by 7 bases, with 20 bases between the two germline ends. The CDR3 runs 15 residues. The CDR3 sequence is CATLNRLSANSPLHF. The CDR3 nucleotides are TGCGCCACTCTAAACAGGCTCTCAGCCAATTCACCCCTCCACTTT.

This clonotype has only a few counts. This chain joins TRBV25-1 and TRBJ2-6, with 7 bases aligning to TRBD1. Germline V gene sequence: CDR1 MGHDK, CDR2 SYGVNS. This CDR3 has 18 residues. V lost 1 base and J lost 2; bases outside the gene matches: 8. The CDR3 protein is CASSESKPTGAGANVLTF. The CDR3 DNA is TGTGCCAGCAGTGAATCAAAGCCTACAGGGGCTGGGGCCAACGTCCTGACTTTC.

V is TRBV10-3 and J is TRBJ2-6; tentatively, D is TRBD1 or TRBD2 (5 bases each). Germline CDR1 is ENHRY and CDR2 is SYGVKD. Deletions cut 10 bases from V and 2 bases from J, with 21 bases between. The CDR3 covers 17 residues. For the CDR3, the DNA is TGTGCCACCCATAAGGTGGGGGACCGAACTGGGGCCAACGTCCTGACTTTC. It is translated as CATHKVGDRTGANVLTF.

For the CDR3, the DNA is TGTGCCAGCAGTGTTGAGGGGTCCCCCACAGATACGCAGTATTTT. Its translation: CASSVEGSPTDTQYF. The genes are TRBV2 and TRBJ2-3, with D tentatively TRBD1 or TRBD2 (5 bases each). Germline CDR1 is SNHLY and CDR2 is FYNNEI. The V end lost 4 bases, the J end lost 2 bases, and 13 bases lay between the germline ends. The CDR3 is 15 residues long.

This clonotype was detected a few times. V usage is TRBV10-3 and J usage is TRBJ2-7; 8 bases agree with TRBD2. The V gene end was trimmed by 10 bases and the J gene end by 6 bases; junction bases not matched to a gene: 5. CDR1 is ENHRY, CDR2 SYGVKD, per germline. This CDR3 has 11 residues. The CDR3 DNA reads as TGTGCCACAGGTAGCGGGATCGAGCAGTACTTC. It encodes CATGSGIEQYF.

This chain links TRBV10-3 with TRBJ2-3, with 7 bases that match TRBD1. Germline CDR1 reads ENHRY; CDR2 reads SYGVKD. Trimming cost V 4 bases and J 4 bases; bases outside gene matches: 2. CDR3 length: 13 amino acids. This CDR3 reads CAISGRGSDTQYF. CDR3 nucleotide sequence: TGTGCCATCAGTGGCAGGGGGTCAGATACGCAGTATTTT.

The chain employs TRBV20-1 and TRBJ2-3; D tentatively fits TRBD1 or TRBD2 (5 bases each). Deletions cut 1 base from V and 2 bases from J, with 16 bases between. This CDR3 is 16 amino acids long. Germline lookup yields CDR1 DFQATT and CDR2 SNEGSKA (reference sequence). The CDR3 DNA is TGCAGTGCTAGAGTGGGGACGTTATGGGACACAGATACGCAGTATTTT. This sequence encodes CSARVGTLWDTDTQYF.

The V gene is TRBV2, the J gene TRBJ2-3, with unresolved D. The CDR3 covers 15 residues. The V end lost 3 bases, the J end lost 2 bases, and 12 bases lay between the germline ends. CDR1 and CDR2 (germline): SNHLY, FYNNEI. CDR3 residues: CASSDAATHTDTQYF. CDR3 nucleotide sequence: TGTGCCAGCAGTGATGCGGCAACCCACACAGATACGCAGTATTTT.

This clonotype has more than one count but fewer than ten. The CDR3 region has the DNA TGCAGTGCTAGTAGGGGGGAGGAGACCCAGTACTTC. As protein: CSASRGEETQYF. The V gene is TRBV20-1, the J gene TRBJ2-5; tentatively, D is TRBD1 or TRBD2 (6 bases each). This CDR3 is 12 amino acids long. Between the trimmed V and J ends, which lost 3 bases and 5 bases, there was a span of 10 bases. CDR1 is DFQATT, CDR2 SNEGSKA, per germline (reference sequence).

This chain links TRBV25-1 with TRBJ2-5; 11 positions agree with TRBD2. Per the germline V gene, CDR1 is MGHDK and CDR2 is SYGVNS. The ends lost 5 bases at V and 1 base at J; junction bases unmatched: 3. The CDR3 is made up of 15 amino acids. The CDR3 coding sequence is TGTGCCAGCAGTCCTAGCGGGGGGCTCCAAGAGACCCAGTACTTC. It is translated as CASSPSGGLQETQYF.

V usage is TRBV19 and J usage is TRBJ1-5, with unresolved D. Germline lookup yields CDR1 LNHDA and CDR2 SQIVND (reference sequence). The germline V and J ends were trimmed by 4 bases and 3 bases, with 19 bases remaining between them. This CDR3 spans 17 amino acids. The CDR3 DNA reads TGTGCCAGTAGTAGAAAGCCCGTGGCCACCTCCAATCAGCCCCAGCATTTT. Its protein product is CASSRKPVATSNQPQHF.

This clonotype was counted between two and nine times. The chain employs TRBV20-1 and TRBJ2-5, with a tentative D call TRBD2 (5 bases). V was clipped by 6 bases and J by 3 bases, with 11 bases between them. This CDR3 region has 12 residues. The germline V gene has CDR1 DFQATT and CDR2 SNEGSKA (reference sequence). CDR3 amino acids: CSAATRKETQYF. CDR3 sequence (DNA): TGCAGTGCCGCCACTAGGAAAGAGACCCAGTACTTC.

V is TRBV21-1 and J is TRBJ2-1. TRBV21-1 is reported as a pseudogene. This CDR3 is 16 amino acids long. CDR3: CASSKGPGEIYNEQFF. DNA for the CDR3: TGTGCCAGCAGCAAAGGTCCAGGTGAAATATACAATGAGCAGTTCTTC.

The V call is TRBV28, the J call TRBJ2-1; TRBD1 matches 11 bases. The germline CDR1 and CDR2 sequences are MDHEN and SYDVKM. This CDR3 has 17 residues. V shed 6 bases, J shed 2 bases, and the junction held 9 bases outside the gene matches. The CDR3 sequence is CASRSPGQGGTYNEQFF. The CDR3 nucleotides read TGTGCCAGCAGGTCCCCGGGACAGGGGGGAACCTACAATGAGCAGTTCTTC.

This clonotype was picked up a small number of times. The chain joins TRBV5-1 to TRBJ2-7; D gene ambiguous. The CDR3 totals 16 residues. Germline V gene sequence: CDR1 SGHRS, CDR2 YFSETQ. V was cut by 0 bases and J by 2 bases, with 15 bases left in between. In DNA form, the CDR3 reads TGCGCCAGCAGCTTGGCCGTGGCACTTTGGGCCTACGAGCAGTACGTC. It specifies CASSLAVALWAYEQYV.

The rearrangement joins TRBV20-1 to TRBJ2-2; no definite D call. The CDR3 is made up of 17 amino acids. With 2 bases removed from V and 0 bases from J, the gap between germline ends came to 16 bases. Germline V gives CDR1 DFQATT, CDR2 SNEGSKA (reference sequence). Here the CDR3 DNA reads TGCAGTGCTAGACACCCTGGTCCCGACGCGAACACCGGGGAGCTGTTTTTT. Translated: CSARHPGPDANTGELFF.